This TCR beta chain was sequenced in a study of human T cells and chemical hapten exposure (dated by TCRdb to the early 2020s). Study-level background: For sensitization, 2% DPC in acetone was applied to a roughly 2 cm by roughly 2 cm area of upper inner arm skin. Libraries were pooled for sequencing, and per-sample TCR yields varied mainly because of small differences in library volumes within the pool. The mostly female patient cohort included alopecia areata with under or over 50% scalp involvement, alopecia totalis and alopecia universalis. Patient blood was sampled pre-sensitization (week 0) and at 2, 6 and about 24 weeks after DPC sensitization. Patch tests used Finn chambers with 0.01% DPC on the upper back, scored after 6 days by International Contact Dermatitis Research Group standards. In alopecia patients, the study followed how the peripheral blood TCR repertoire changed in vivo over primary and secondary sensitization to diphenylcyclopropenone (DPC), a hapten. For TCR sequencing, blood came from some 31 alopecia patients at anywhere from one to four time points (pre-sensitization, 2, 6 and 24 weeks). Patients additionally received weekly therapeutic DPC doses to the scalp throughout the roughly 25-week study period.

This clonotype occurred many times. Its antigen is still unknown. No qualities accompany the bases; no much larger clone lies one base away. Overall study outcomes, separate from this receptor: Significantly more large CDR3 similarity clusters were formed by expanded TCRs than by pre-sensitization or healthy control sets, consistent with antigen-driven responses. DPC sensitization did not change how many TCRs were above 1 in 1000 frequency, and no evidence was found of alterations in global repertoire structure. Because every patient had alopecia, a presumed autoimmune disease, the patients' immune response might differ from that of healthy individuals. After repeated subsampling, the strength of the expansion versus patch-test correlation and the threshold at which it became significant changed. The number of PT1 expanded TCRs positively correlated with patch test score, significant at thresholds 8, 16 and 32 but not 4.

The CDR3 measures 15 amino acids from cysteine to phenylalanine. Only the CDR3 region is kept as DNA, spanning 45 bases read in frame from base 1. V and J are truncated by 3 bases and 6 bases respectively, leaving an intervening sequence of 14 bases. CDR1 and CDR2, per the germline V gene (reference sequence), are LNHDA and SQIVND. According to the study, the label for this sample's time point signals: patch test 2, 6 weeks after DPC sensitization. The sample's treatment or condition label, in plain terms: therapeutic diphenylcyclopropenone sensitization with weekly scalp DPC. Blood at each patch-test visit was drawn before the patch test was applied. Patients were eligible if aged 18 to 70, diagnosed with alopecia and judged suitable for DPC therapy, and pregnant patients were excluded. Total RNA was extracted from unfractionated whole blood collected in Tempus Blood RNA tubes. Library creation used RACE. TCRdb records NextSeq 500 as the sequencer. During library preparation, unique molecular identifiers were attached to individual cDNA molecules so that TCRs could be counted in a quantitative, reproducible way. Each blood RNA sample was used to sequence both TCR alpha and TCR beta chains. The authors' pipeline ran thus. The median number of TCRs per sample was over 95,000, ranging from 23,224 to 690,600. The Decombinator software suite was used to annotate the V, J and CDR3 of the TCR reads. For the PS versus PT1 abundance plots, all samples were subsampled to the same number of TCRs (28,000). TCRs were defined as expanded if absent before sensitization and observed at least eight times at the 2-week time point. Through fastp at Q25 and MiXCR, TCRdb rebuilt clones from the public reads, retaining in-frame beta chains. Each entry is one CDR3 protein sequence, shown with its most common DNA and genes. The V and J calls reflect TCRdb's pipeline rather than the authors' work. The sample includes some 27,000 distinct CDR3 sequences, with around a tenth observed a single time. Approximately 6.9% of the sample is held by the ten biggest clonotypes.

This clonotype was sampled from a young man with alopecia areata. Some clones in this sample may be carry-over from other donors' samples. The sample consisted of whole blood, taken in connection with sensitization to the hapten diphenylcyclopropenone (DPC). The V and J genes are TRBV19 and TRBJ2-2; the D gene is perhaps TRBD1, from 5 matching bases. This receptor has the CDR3 CASSISGLVAGELFF. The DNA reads TGTGCCAGTAGTATCTCAGGGTTGGTCGCCGGGGAGCTGTTTTTT. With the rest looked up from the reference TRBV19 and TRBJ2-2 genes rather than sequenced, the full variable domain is DGGITQSPKYLFRKEGQNVTLSCEQNLNHDAMYWYRQDPGQGLRLIYYSQIVNDFQKGDIAEGYSVSREKKESFPLTVTSAQKNPTAFYLCASSISGLVAGELFFGEGSRLTVL.